This passage covers 26 T cell receptor beta chains from one sample sequenced in a study of response to subunit inactivated influenza vaccine. Via MiXCR, TCRdb re-called the RT-PCR reads, giving one row per CDR3 protein. Here the sample spans a few hundred thousand distinct CDR3 sequences, 21% being singletons. Sequenced here: PBMCs from blood, sampled 21 months after vaccination. These receptors came from a man aged 45-69 years who received an inactivated influenza vaccine.

The chain employs TRBV11-2 and TRBJ1-2; unclear D gene. The CDR3 spans 14 residues. V was clipped by 1 base and J by 3 bases, with 9 bases between them. Germline V gives CDR1 SGHAT, CDR2 FQNNGV. The CDR3 DNA is TGTGCCAGCAGCTTAGGCGTCGGACACTATGGCTACACCTTC. Protein product: CASSLGVGHYGYTF. Full variable domain (rest looked up from reference TRBV11-2 and TRBJ1-2): EAGVAQSPRYKIIEKRQSVAFWCNPISGHATLYWYQQILGQGPKLLIQFQNNGVVDDSQLPKDRFSAERLKGVDSTLKIQPAKLEDSAVYLCASSLGVGHYGYTFGSGTRLTVV.

The chain has TRBV11-2 and TRBJ2-2; tentatively, D is TRBD1 (6 bases). CDR3 length: 18 residues. From germline, CDR1 is SGHAT and CDR2 FQNNGV. With 4 bases removed from V and 7 bases from J, the gap between germline ends came to 25 bases. The CDR3 loop reads CASSSEGVRVLLNGELFF. For the CDR3, the DNA is TGTGCCAGCAGCTCAGAGGGGGTGCGGGTCCTGTTGAACGGGGAGCTGTTTTTT.

This clonotype showed up just a few times. The V gene is TRBV10-3, the J gene TRBJ1-1; 7 nucleotides align to TRBD1. Germline trimming cut 10 bases from V and 0 bases from J; bases unmatched to any gene: 5. Germline CDR1 reads ENHRY; CDR2 reads SYGVKD. The CDR3 is 13 amino acids. The CDR3 DNA follows: TGTGCCACCCGGGGGACAGTGAACACTGAAGCTTTCTTT. Its translation is CATRGTVNTEAFF.

The chain uses TRBV9 and TRBJ2-5, with 8 bases matching TRBD2. After removal of 0 bases from V and 5 bases from J, the junction contained 6 bases not matched to a gene. The CDR3 consists of 15 residues. CDR1 SGDLS and CDR2 YYNGEE come from the germline V gene. The CDR3 DNA follows: TGTGCCAGCAGCGTAGCTACTAGCGGAGGGGAGACCCAGTACTTC. Protein sequence: CASSVATSGGETQYF.

This clonotype was seen repeatedly, ten times or more. The chain joins TRBV20-1 to TRBJ1-2; no definite D call. Trimming removed 1 base at V and 9 bases at J, with 9 bases between. CDR3 size: 11 residues. Germline CDR1 is DFQATT and CDR2 is SNEGSKA (reference sequence). The CDR3 reads CSARGYSSYTF. In nucleotides, the CDR3 is TGCAGTGCTAGAGGATACAGTAGCTACACCTTC.

The chain carries TRBV5-8 and TRBJ2-2; a possible D gene is TRBD1 (5 bases). CDR3 length: 15 residues. V shed 4 bases and J shed 6 bases, with 16 bases lying between them. Germline V lookup: CDR1 SGHTS, CDR2 YDEGEE. The CDR3 DNA reads as TGTGCCAGCAGCCTGTGGAAAGGGGTTCCCGGGGAGCTGTTTTTT. Amino acids: CASSLWKGVPGELFF.

The chain links TRBV12-3 or TRBV12-4 to TRBJ2-7, with D unclear. CDR3 length: 12 amino acids. Trimming took off 4 bases at V and 2 bases at J, with 6 bases between the two ends. CDR3 nucleotides: TGTGCCAGCAGTTCGGACGCCTACGAGCAGTACTTC. It specifies CASSSDAYEQYF.

The chain links TRBV10-3 to TRBJ2-1; D gene ambiguous. V dropped 6 bases and J dropped 9 bases, with 9 bases sitting between them. In germline, CDR1 is ENHRY, CDR2 SYGVKD. This CDR3 spans 11 amino acids. The CDR3 DNA is TGTGCCATCAGGTTGGATACTGAGCAGTTCTTC. This codes for CAIRLDTEQFF.

This clonotype was picked up many times. The rearrangement joins TRBV4-1 to TRBJ1-1; 7 nucleotides match TRBD1. This CDR3 is 17 amino acids long. V dropped 5 bases and J dropped 1; count of bases not matched to a gene: 13. CDR1 MGHRA and CDR2 YSYEKL come from the germline V gene. CDR3 amino acids: CASSIGEGAIGNTEAFF. The CDR3 bases are TGCGCCAGCAGCATCGGGGAGGGGGCGATTGGGAACACTGAAGCTTTCTTT.

This clonotype was observed many times. The chain employs TRBV3-1 and TRBJ1-2; 8 bases are shared with TRBD1. Looked up from germline, CDR1 is LGHDT and CDR2 is YNNKEL (reference sequence). The CDR3 covers 18 residues. The ends lost 0 bases at V and 2 bases at J; junction bases unmatched: 11. CDR3 nucleotide sequence: TGTGCCAGCAGCCAAGATCACGGGGGACAGGTCTACAACTATGGCTACACCTTC. Translating it yields CASSQDHGGQVYNYGYTF.

This clonotype appeared many times. The rearrangement joins TRBV20-1 to TRBJ1-6; a weak D match, TRBD1 (5 bases). V shed 5 bases and J shed 10 bases, with 18 bases lying between them. This CDR3 has 14 residues. Per germline, CDR1 DFQATT and CDR2 SNEGSKA (reference sequence). CDR3 sequence (DNA): TGCAGTGCTCCTGGGGCTCATTCGGGATCACCCCTCCACTTT. Protein product: CSAPGAHSGSPLHF.

V is TRBV20-1 and J is TRBJ2-5; 7 bases align to TRBD1. The CDR3 loop spans 14 amino acids. V lost 6 bases, J lost 4 bases, and 11 bases stayed unmatched. The germline CDR1 and CDR2 sequences are DFQATT and SNEGSKA (reference sequence). CDR3 protein: CSARQGRGRETQYF. Written as DNA, the CDR3 is TGCAGTGCAAGACAGGGAAGGGGAAGAGAGACCCAGTACTTC.

This clonotype turned up a few times. The chain employs TRBV9 and TRBJ2-1; perhaps TRBD2 as D (6 bases). V dropped 0 bases and J dropped 2 bases, with 9 bases sitting between them. In germline, CDR1 is SGDLS, CDR2 YYNGEE. The CDR3 consists of 15 residues. The DNA for the CDR3 is TGTGCCAGCAGCGTAGGGAGGGGCCCCTACAATGAGCAGTTCTTC. As protein: CASSVGRGPYNEQFF.

This clonotype occurred a few times. V is TRBV29-1 and J is TRBJ2-7; 9 bases align to TRBD2. Germline assignment: CDR1 SQVTM and CDR2 ANQGSEA. The CDR3 length is 15 residues. Germline trimming cut 4 bases from V and 3 bases from J; bases unmatched to any gene: 10. This CDR3 reads CSVAYSASGIYEQYF. Written as DNA, the CDR3 is TGCAGCGTTGCCTATTCGGCTAGCGGGATCTACGAGCAGTACTTC.

This clonotype was recorded many times. The rearrangement uses TRBV10-1 and TRBJ1-2; tentative D call: TRBD1 (5 bases). The germline gives CDR1 WNHNN, CDR2 SYGVQD (reference sequence). There are 14 residues in the CDR3. The V gene lost 6 bases and the J gene lost 3 bases, with 14 bases spanning the gap. CDR3 residues: CASSGGRSYYGYTF. In nucleotides, the CDR3 is TGCGCCAGCAGCGGGGGACGGTCTTACTATGGCTACACCTTC.

The chain links TRBV2 to TRBJ2-3; D might be TRBD1 (5 bases). This CDR3 spans 12 amino acids. Germline CDR1 reads SNHLY; CDR2 reads FYNNEI. The V and J ends lost 10 bases and 4 bases respectively, with 12 bases between them. CDR3 in amino acids: CATGWGADTQYF. CDR3 nucleotides: TGTGCCACAGGGTGGGGCGCAGATACGCAGTATTTT.

This clonotype was observed at least ten times. The rearrangement joins TRBV14 to TRBJ2-1; a weak D match, TRBD2 (6 bases). CDR3 size: 15 residues. The V end was cut by 5 bases, the J end by 3 bases, with 14 bases between. The germline V gene has CDR1 SGHDN and CDR2 FVKESK. Written as DNA, the CDR3 is TGTGCCAGCAGCGCACCCGGGACTCACTACAATGAGCAGTTCTTC. Translation gives CASSAPGTHYNEQFF.

This sequence joins TRBV28 and TRBJ1-1; 8 nucleotides align to TRBD1. From germline, CDR1 is MDHEN and CDR2 SYDVKM. The trim removed 5 bases at V and 4 bases at J, leaving 3 bases unmatched. There are 13 residues in the CDR3. The CDR3 nucleotides read TGTGCCAGCAGTACAGGGGGGGGCACTGAAGCTTTCTTT. Translating gives CASSTGGGTEAFF.

This clonotype was counted many times. This rearrangement joins TRBV12-3 or TRBV12-4 to TRBJ2-7; 9 nucleotides match TRBD2. Germline trimming cut 1 base from V and 0 bases from J; bases unmatched to any gene: 1. The length of the CDR3 is 15 residues. The CDR3 coding sequence is TGTGCCAGCAGTTTAGGCGGGAGGGCCTCCTACGAGCAGTACTTC. It specifies CASSLGGRASYEQYF.

The chain recombines TRBV18 with TRBJ1-4; tentatively, D is TRBD1 (5 bases). V was trimmed by 0 bases and J by 8 bases, leaving 13 bases between them. This CDR3 spans 15 amino acids. Germline V CDR1 and CDR2: KGHSH, LQKENI. The CDR3 DNA reads as TGTGCCAGCTCACCACCCGGGGGAAGGACCGAAAAACTGTTTTTT. Encoded protein: CASSPPGGRTEKLFF.

As concerns this clonotype: This likely comes from a read error, as the CDR3 has no conserved phenylalanine or tryptophan at its end. The CDR3 region has the DNA TGTGCCAGCAGCTTAGGGGCACCCCTGACTAGGAACTACGAGCAGTACTAC. Encoded protein: CASSLGAPLTRNYEQYY. The V call is TRBV7-2, the J call TRBJ2-7; TRBD2 is a possible D gene (6 bases). The CDR3 runs 17 residues. The germline gives CDR1 SGHTA, CDR2 FQGNSA. Trimming cost V 1 base and J 3 bases, with 19 bases left between them.

This clonotype was counted a few times. The V gene is TRBV5-5, the J gene TRBJ1-3; D unclear. Germline-derived CDR1 and CDR2 are SGHKS and YYEKEE (reference sequence). V lost 3 bases and J lost 4, with 8 bases in between. This CDR3 region has 13 residues. CDR3 amino acids: CASSSTWGNTIYF. The CDR3 DNA sequence: TGTGCCAGCAGCTCGACGTGGGGAAACACCATATATTTT.

This clonotype was counted only a few times. V usage is TRBV6-1 and J usage is TRBJ1-6, with D perhaps matching TRBD1 (6 bases). This CDR3 is 17 amino acids long. Trimming took 5 bases from V and 7 from J, leaving 21 bases between them. The germline CDR1 and CDR2 sequences are MNHNS and SASEGT. CDR3 sequence: CASSRGGQSPANSPLHF. The CDR3 DNA sequence: TGTGCCAGCAGTCGCGGAGGACAGTCCCCTGCGAATTCACCCCTCCACTTT.

This clonotype was seen more than once but under ten times. V usage is TRBV7-9 and J usage is TRBJ1-2; D gene uncertain. CDR3 length equals 14 residues. V dropped 2 bases and J dropped 8 bases, with 15 bases sitting between them. Germline V gene data show CDR1 as SEHNR and CDR2 as FQNEAQ (reference sequence). The CDR3 spells CASSLRTARRGYTF. CDR3 DNA sequence: TGTGCCAGCAGCTTAAGGACCGCGAGAAGGGGCTACACCTTC.

This sequence joins TRBV19 and TRBJ2-3; tentatively, D is TRBD2 (7 bases). The germline V and J ends were trimmed by 9 bases and 4 bases, with 23 bases remaining between them. The CDR3 is 16 residues long. Germline values: CDR1 LNHDA, CDR2 SQIVND (reference sequence). CDR3 loop: CASTRGGGGVSDTQYF. The DNA for the CDR3 is TGTGCCAGCACAAGAGGAGGAGGGGGGGTCTCAGATACGCAGTATTTT.

This sequence joins TRBV7-9 and TRBJ2-3, with TRBD2 identical over 8 bases. The CDR3 spans 15 residues. V dropped 6 bases and J dropped 4; count of bases not matched to a gene: 9. Germline CDR1 reads SEHNR; CDR2 reads FQNEAQ (reference sequence). The CDR3 coding sequence is TGTGCCAGCAGTCAAACTGAGACTAGCGCAGATACGCAGTATTTT. It codes for CASSQTETSADTQYF.